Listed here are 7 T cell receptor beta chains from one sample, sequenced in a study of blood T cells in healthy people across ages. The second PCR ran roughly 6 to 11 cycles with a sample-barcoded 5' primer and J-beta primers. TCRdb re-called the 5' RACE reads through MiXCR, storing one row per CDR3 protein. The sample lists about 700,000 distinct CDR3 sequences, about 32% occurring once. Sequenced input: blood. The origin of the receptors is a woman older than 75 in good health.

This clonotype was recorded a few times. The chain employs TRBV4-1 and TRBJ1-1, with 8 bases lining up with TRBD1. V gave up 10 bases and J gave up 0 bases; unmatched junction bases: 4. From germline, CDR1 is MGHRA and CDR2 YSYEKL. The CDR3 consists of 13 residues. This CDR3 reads CATRTGLNTEAFF. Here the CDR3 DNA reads TGCGCCACGAGGACAGGGTTGAACACTGAAGCTTTCTTT.

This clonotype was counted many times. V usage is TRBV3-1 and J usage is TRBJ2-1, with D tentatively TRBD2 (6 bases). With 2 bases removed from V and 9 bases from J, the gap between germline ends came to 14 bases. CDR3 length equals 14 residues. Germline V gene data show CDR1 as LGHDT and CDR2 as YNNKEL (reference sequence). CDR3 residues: CASSQLGGKGEQFF. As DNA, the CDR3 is TGTGCCAGCAGCCAACTTGGCGGGAAGGGTGAGCAGTTCTTC.

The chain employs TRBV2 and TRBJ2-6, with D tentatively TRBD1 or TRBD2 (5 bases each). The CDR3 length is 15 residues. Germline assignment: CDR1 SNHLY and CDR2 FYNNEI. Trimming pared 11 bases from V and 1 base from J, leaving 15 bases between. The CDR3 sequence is CAGRDPRSGANVLTF. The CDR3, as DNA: TGTGCCGGTCGGGACCCCAGATCTGGGGCCAACGTCCTGACTTTC.

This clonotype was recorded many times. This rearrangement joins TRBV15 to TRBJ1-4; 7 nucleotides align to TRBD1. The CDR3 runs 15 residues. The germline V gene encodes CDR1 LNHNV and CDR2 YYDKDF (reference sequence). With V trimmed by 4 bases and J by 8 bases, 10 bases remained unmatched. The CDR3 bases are TGTGCCACCAGCAAACCGACAGGGATCAACGAAAAACTGTTTTTT. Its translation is CATSKPTGINEKLFF.

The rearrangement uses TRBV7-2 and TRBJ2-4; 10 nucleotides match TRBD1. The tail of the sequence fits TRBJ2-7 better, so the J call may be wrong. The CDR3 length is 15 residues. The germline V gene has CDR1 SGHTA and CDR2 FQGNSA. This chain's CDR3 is CASSPPGTGVSEQYF. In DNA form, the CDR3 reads TGTGCCAGTAGCCCCCCCGGGACAGGGGTTTCCGAGCAGTACTTC.

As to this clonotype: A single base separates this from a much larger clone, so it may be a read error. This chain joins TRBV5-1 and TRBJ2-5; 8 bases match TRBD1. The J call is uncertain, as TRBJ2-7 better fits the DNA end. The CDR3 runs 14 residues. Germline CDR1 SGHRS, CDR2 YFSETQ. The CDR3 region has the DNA TGCGCCAGCATAAATCCGGGACAGGTCTACGAGCAGTACTTC. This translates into CASINPGQVYEQYF.

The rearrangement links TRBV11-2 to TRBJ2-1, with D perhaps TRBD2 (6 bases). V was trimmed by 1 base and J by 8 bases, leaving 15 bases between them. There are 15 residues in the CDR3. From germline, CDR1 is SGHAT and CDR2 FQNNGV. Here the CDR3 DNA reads TGTGCCAGCAGCTTAGTGGATGGAGTAGCGGATGAGCAGTTCTTC. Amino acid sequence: CASSLVDGVADEQFF. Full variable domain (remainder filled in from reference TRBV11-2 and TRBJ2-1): EAGVAQSPRYKIIEKRQSVAFWCNPISGHATLYWYQQILGQGPKLLIQFQNNGVVDDSQLPKDRFSAERLKGVDSTLKIQPAKLEDSAVYLCASSLVDGVADEQFFGPGTRLTVL.